Each of the 18 T cell receptor beta chains below was sequenced from the same sample in a study of T cells expressing NK-cell markers. Reanalyzing the 5' RACE reads, TCRdb keeps one entry per CDR3 protein, without DNA. In total, the table holds roughly 110,000 distinct CDR3 sequences. The specimen sequenced was blood T cells: a sorted CD56 or NKG2C T cell subset, CD4+ or CD8+ T cells, or bulk PBMC T cells (not recorded which). The receptors here all came from a woman between 18 and 70 years old in good health.

The rearrangement uses TRBV30 and TRBJ2-1; the TRBD2 assignment by TCRdb is unverifiable without DNA. CDR3 size: 14 residues. Germline CDR1 GTSNPN, CDR2 SVGIG (reference sequence). CDR3 amino acids: CAWEAGGRGNEQFF.

J is TRBJ2-7 and V is TRBV5-4; the D call from TCRdb, TRBD2, cannot be confirmed without DNA. This CDR3 has 15 amino acids. Germline CDR1 reads SGHNT; CDR2 reads YYREEE (reference sequence). CDR3: CASSLVSSGSYEQYF.

This chain uses TRBV28 with TRBJ2-7; the TCRdb D gene call, TRBD2, has no DNA to confirm it. Germline V CDR1 and CDR2: MDHEN, SYDVKM. The CDR3 is 14 amino acids. The CDR3 sequence is CASRTSGSTYEQYF.

This sequence joins TRBV29-1 and TRBJ2-1; absent DNA, TCRdb's TRBD1 call cannot be checked. This CDR3 has 17 residues. Germline V lookup: CDR1 SQVTM, CDR2 ANQGSEA. The CDR3: CSVENPTGTSSYNEQFF.

This rearrangement joins TRBV7-9 to TRBJ1-2; TCRdb picks TRBD1, but there is no DNA to check that call. The CDR3 consists of 15 residues. Per the germline V gene, CDR1 is SEHNR and CDR2 is FQNEAQ (reference sequence). CDR3 protein: CASSSTVAGNYGYTF.

The gene calls are TRBV7-9 and TRBJ2-3; TCRdb proposes TRBD2, but this gene call is untestable without DNA. The length of the CDR3 is 16 residues. From germline, CDR1 is SEHNR and CDR2 FQNEAQ (reference sequence). CDR3 region: CASSLSVAGPTDTQYF.

The rearrangement links TRBV10-3 to TRBJ2-3; the D gene TCRdb calls, TRBD2, cannot be checked with no DNA. CDR3 length: 15 residues. Looked up from germline, CDR1 is ENHRY and CDR2 is SYGVKD. CDR3 amino acids: CAISAGTSGTDTQYF.

The chain is built from TRBV20-1 and TRBJ2-5; TCRdb names TRBD2, which stays unverified in the absence of DNA. CDR3 length equals 14 residues. In germline, CDR1 is DFQATT, CDR2 SNEGSKA (reference sequence). The CDR3 is CSAITGTCRETQYF.

The chain carries TRBV7-9 and TRBJ1-2. The CDR3 has 12 residues. Germline V lookup: CDR1 SEHNR, CDR2 FQNEAQ (reference sequence). This CDR3 reads CASSLIDHGYTF.

This chain joins TRBV7-3 and TRBJ2-5; TCRdb reports TRBD2, a call that lacks DNA to check it against. In germline, CDR1 is SGHTA, CDR2 FQGTGA. The CDR3 runs 15 residues. The CDR3 protein is CASSLNGLAGETQYF.

This chain joins TRBV20-1 and TRBJ2-1; the TRBD2 assignment by TCRdb is unverifiable without DNA. CDR3 length: 12 residues. Germline loops: CDR1 DFQATT, CDR2 SNEGSKA (reference sequence). CDR3: CSARISGTEQFF.

This chain links TRBV5-1 with TRBJ1-2; the D call of TRBD1 rests on TCRdb alone, since no DNA is present to check it. CDR1 is SGHRS and CDR2 is YFSETQ in the germline V gene. The CDR3 spans 14 residues. CDR3 region: CASSLGQGNYGYTF.

The chain links TRBV11-1 to TRBJ1-2; with no DNA, the TCRdb D assignment of TRBD1 cannot be verified. The CDR3 contains 18 residues. Per germline, CDR1 SGHAT and CDR2 FQDESV (reference sequence). CDR3: CASSSLRDTLIGDYGYTF.

The chain recombines TRBV4-3 with TRBJ2-3; with no DNA, the TCRdb D assignment of TRBD1 cannot be verified. The CDR3 length is 19 residues. The germline V gene has CDR1 LGHNA and CDR2 YSLEER. The CDR3 sequence: CASSQYGGNRELGTDTQYF.

CDR3 protein: CSASGTGLSYGYTF. V gene TRBV20-1 combines with J gene TRBJ1-2; the D gene TCRdb calls, TRBD1, cannot be checked with no DNA. Per the germline V gene, CDR1 is DFQATT and CDR2 is SNEGSKA (reference sequence). This CDR3 has 14 residues.

This chain uses TRBV19 with TRBJ1-5; the TCRdb call, TRBD1, lacks DNA for checking. Germline lookup yields CDR1 LNHDA and CDR2 SQIVND (reference sequence). This CDR3 is built from 15 residues. CDR3 sequence: CASSPGSRSNQPQHF.

V gene TRBV5-1 combines with J gene TRBJ2-5. This CDR3 spans 15 amino acids. Germline CDR1 reads SGHRS; CDR2 reads YFSETQ. The CDR3: CASSLSPGSQETQYF.

V usage is TRBV29-1 and J usage is TRBJ2-5; TCRdb lists TRBD1, though no DNA is available to test this call. Germline assignment: CDR1 SQVTM and CDR2 ANQGSEA. This CDR3 contains 14 residues. CDR3 residues: CSVEIVPQGGTQYF.